These 3 T cell receptor beta chains originate from one sample sequenced in a study of T-cell reconstitution after alpha-beta-depleted transplantation in children. For TCRbeta, the library was prepared with unique molecular identifiers. TCRdb re-called the PCR reads with MiXCR, one entry per CDR3 protein. The data show approximately 400,000 distinct CDR3 sequences, with around 9.9% seen just once and 4.5% to 6.5% held by the top ten. The sample was PBMCs from the stem cell graft donor, taken from the stem cell graft. All receptors derive from a human donor who donated a stem cell graft to a child with acute myeloid leukemia.

Of note for this clonotype: A read error is possible here, since a much larger clone lies one base away. V usage is TRBV5-5 and J usage is TRBJ1-1; TRBD1 aligns across 7 bases. Looked up from germline, CDR1 is SGHKS and CDR2 is YYEKEE (reference sequence). This CDR3 comprises 14 residues. J gave up 0 bases and V 2 bases, and 1 base lay outside the gene matches. The CDR3 coding sequence is TGTGCCAGCAGCTTCACAGGGGTGAACACTGAAGCTTTCTTT. It yields the protein CASSFTGVNTEAFF. The complete variable domain, with remaining parts taken from reference TRBV5-5 and TRBJ1-1, reads DAGVTQSPTHLIKTRGQQVTLRCSPISGHKSVSWYQQVLGQGPQFIFQYYEKEERGRGNFPDRFSARQFPNYSSELNVNALLLGDSALYLCASSFTGVNTEAFFGQGTRLTVV.

In its sample, this clonotype was seen many times. The chain is built from TRBV4-3 and TRBJ1-2; unclear D gene. The CDR3 spans 11 residues. CDR1 and CDR2 from the germline V gene are LGHNA and YSLEER. V lost 1 base and J 8 bases, leaving 5 bases between the germline ends. Here the CDR3 reads CASSQGAGYTF. In DNA, the CDR3 is TGCGCCAGCAGCCAAGGAGCGGGCTACACCTTC.

This clonotype came up many times. V gene TRBV9 combines with J gene TRBJ2-2, with D perhaps TRBD1 or TRBD2 (6 bases each). V was shortened by 4 bases and J by 4 bases, with 17 bases between the two germline ends. The germline V gene encodes CDR1 SGDLS and CDR2 YYNGEE. This CDR3 contains 16 residues. Written as DNA, the CDR3 is TGTGCCAGCAGCAAGACCGGGGGCGAGGCCACCGGGGAGCTGTTTTTT. Amino acids: CASSKTGGEATGELFF.